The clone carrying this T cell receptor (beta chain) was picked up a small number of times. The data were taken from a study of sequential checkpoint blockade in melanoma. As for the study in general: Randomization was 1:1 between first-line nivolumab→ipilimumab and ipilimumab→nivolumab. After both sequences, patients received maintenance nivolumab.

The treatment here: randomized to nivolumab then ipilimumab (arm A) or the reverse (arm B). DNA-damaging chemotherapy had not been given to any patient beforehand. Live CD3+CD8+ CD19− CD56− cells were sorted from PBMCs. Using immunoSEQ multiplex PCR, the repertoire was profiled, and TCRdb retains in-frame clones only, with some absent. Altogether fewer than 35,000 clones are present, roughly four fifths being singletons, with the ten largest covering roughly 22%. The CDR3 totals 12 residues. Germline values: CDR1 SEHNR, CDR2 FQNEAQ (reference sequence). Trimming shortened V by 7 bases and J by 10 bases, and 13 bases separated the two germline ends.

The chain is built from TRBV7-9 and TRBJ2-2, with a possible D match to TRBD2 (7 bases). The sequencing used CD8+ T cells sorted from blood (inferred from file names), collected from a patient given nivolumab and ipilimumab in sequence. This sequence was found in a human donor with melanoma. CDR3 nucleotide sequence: TGTGCCAGCACCTGGGGGGGCCAGGAGCTGTTTTTT. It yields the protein CASTWGGQELFF.